The 14 T cell receptor beta chains in this list originate from one sample, sequenced in a study of cytomegalovirus exposure and HLA in healthy donors. It was with 60 Vbeta and 13 Jbeta primers that the PCR ran. Here immunoSEQ multiplex PCR was the method, and the copy in TCRdb shows in-frame clones only, minus some. The sample yields some 120,000 clones, 65% to 80% seen once. The sequenced sample was PBMCs. Every receptor here comes from a man aged 30 to 39 in good health and CMV-seropositive.

The V call is TRBV7-8, the J call TRBJ2-2; D may be TRBD1 (5 bases). The CDR3 is made up of 12 amino acids. Germline V gene sequence: CDR1 SGHVS, CDR2 FQNEAQ. V shed 3 bases and J shed 7 bases, with 6 bases lying between them. CDR3 residues: CASSFQGGELFF. CDR3 in DNA: TGTGCCAGCAGCTTTCAGGGCGGGGAGCTGTTTTTT.

The rearrangement joins TRBV12-5 to TRBJ1-1; D unclear. The CDR3 has 15 residues. Per the germline V gene, CDR1 is LGHNT and CDR2 is FRNRAP. Trimming cost V 0 bases and J 1 base, with 9 bases left between them. The CDR3 reads CASGLVLGPNTEAFF. The CDR3 DNA is TGTGCTAGTGGTTTGGTACTCGGTCCGAACACTGAAGCTTTCTTT.

This clone was seen repeatedly, ten times or more. The V call is TRBV6-5, the J call TRBJ1-1; no firm D call. V was shortened by 0 bases and J by 1 base, with 9 bases between the two germline ends. The CDR3 consists of 15 residues. CDR1 MNHEY and CDR2 SVGAGI come from the germline V gene. The CDR3 loop is CASSYSTRGNTEAFF. The CDR3 DNA is TGTGCCAGCAGTTACTCGACTCGGGGGAACACTGAAGCTTTCTTT.

The V and J genes are TRBV7-8 and TRBJ1-4; 8 bases map to TRBD1. The CDR3 consists of 16 residues. Germline values: CDR1 SGHVS, CDR2 FQNEAQ. Trimming took 2 bases from V and 6 from J; bases not matched to a gene: 8. CDR3 amino acids: CASSLMTGAGDEKLFF. CDR3 in DNA: TGTGCCAGCAGCTTAATGACAGGGGCTGGGGATGAAAAACTGTTTTTT.

The V call is TRBV18, the J call TRBJ1-2, with D unclear. The CDR3 is 14 amino acids. V shed 0 bases and J shed 4 bases, with 9 bases lying between them. The germline CDR1 and CDR2 sequences are KGHSH and LQKENI. CDR3 nucleotides: TGTGCCAGCTCACCACCCTCTCGGGGCTATGGCTACACCTTC. This codes for CASSPPSRGYGYTF.

This rearrangement joins TRBV29-1 to TRBJ2-3; TRBD2 agrees at 9 bases. V shed 3 bases and J 5 bases; nucleotides not matched to a gene: 9. Germline V gives CDR1 SQVTM, CDR2 ANQGSEA. The CDR3 is made up of 15 amino acids. CDR3 sequence reads: CSVDFGGGAIDTQYF. The CDR3 DNA is TGCAGCGTTGATTTTGGCGGGGGGGCAATAGATACGCAGTATTTT.

Turning to this clone: Additional DNA sequences in this sample encode the identical CDR3. The chain uses TRBV29-1 and TRBJ1-2; TRBD1 is a possible D gene (6 bases). The CDR3 extends over 14 amino acids. Germline V gene data show CDR1 as SQVTM and CDR2 as ANQGSEA. Trimming left V 6 bases short and J 0 bases short, with 14 bases between. This chain's CDR3 is CSVVEGGANYGYTF. The DNA for the CDR3 is TGCAGCGTCGTTGAAGGGGGGGCTAACTATGGCTACACCTTC.

In its sample, this clone was seen a few times. The genes are TRBV4-3 and TRBJ1-6; a weak D match, TRBD1 (6 bases). The V gene's germline CDR1 is LGHNA and CDR2 YSLEER. V was clipped by 0 bases and J by 5 bases, with 11 bases between them. The CDR3 has 16 amino acids. The DNA of the CDR3 is TGCGCCAGCAGCCAAGAGGTGGACAGAGATAATTCACCCCTCCACTTT. It codes for CASSQEVDRDNSPLHF.

CDR3 sequence: CAWSGTVQETQYF. The DNA of the CDR3 is TGTGCCTGGAGTGGGACAGTCCAAGAGACCCAGTACTTC. The chain has TRBV30 and TRBJ2-5; D possibly corresponds to TRBD1 (6 bases). V gave up 1 base and J gave up 1 base, with 7 bases separating them. Per germline, CDR1 GTSNPN and CDR2 SVGIG (reference sequence). CDR3 size: 13 residues.

The chain uses TRBV4-3 and TRBJ2-5; 14 nucleotides line up with TRBD2. CDR3 length: 18 amino acids. The trim removed 2 bases at V and 2 bases at J, leaving 7 bases unmatched. Germline V gene sequence: CDR1 LGHNA, CDR2 YSLEER. Here the CDR3 DNA reads TGCGCCAGCAGCCAAAATCTAGGGACTAGCGGGGGACAAGAGACCCAGTACTTC. The encoded protein is CASSQNLGTSGGQETQYF.

This clone was picked up a small number of times. This chain links TRBV27 with TRBJ1-2; unclear D gene. The CDR3 sequence is 11 residues long. The V end was cut by 6 bases, the J end by 8 bases, with 10 bases between. Germline CDR1 reads MNHEY; CDR2 reads SMNVEV (reference sequence). The CDR3 is CASSPPHGYTF. As DNA, the CDR3 is TGTGCCAGCAGCCCTCCACACGGCTACACCTTC.

The chain joins TRBV2 to TRBJ1-5; D might be TRBD1 (6 bases). The V end lost 1 base, the J end lost 5 bases, and 12 bases lay between the germline ends. CDR1 and CDR2 from the germline V gene are SNHLY and FYNNEI. The CDR3 extends over 15 amino acids. The CDR3: CASSEDGRGYQPQHF. As DNA, the CDR3 is TGTGCCAGCAGTGAAGATGGCAGGGGATATCAGCCCCAGCATTTT.

The V and J genes are TRBV5-4 and TRBJ2-7, with D possibly being TRBD1 (6 bases). This CDR3 has 13 amino acids. Germline V CDR1 and CDR2: SGHNT, YYREEE (reference sequence). Trimming removed 3 bases at V and 5 bases at J, with 12 bases between. CDR3 coding DNA: TGTGCCAGCAGCTCGCAAAACAGGGACGAGCAGTACTTC. Translated, it gives CASSSQNRDEQYF.

This chain links TRBV19 with TRBJ2-7, with D possibly TRBD2 on 6 matching bases. Trimming stripped 5 bases from V and 0 bases from J, with 11 bases between. The germline CDR1 and CDR2 sequences are LNHDA and SQIVND (reference sequence). CDR3 length equals 14 residues. CDR3 in DNA: TGTGCCAGTAGTCGCCGACTAGACTCCTACGAGCAGTACTTC. Translating gives CASSRRLDSYEQYF.